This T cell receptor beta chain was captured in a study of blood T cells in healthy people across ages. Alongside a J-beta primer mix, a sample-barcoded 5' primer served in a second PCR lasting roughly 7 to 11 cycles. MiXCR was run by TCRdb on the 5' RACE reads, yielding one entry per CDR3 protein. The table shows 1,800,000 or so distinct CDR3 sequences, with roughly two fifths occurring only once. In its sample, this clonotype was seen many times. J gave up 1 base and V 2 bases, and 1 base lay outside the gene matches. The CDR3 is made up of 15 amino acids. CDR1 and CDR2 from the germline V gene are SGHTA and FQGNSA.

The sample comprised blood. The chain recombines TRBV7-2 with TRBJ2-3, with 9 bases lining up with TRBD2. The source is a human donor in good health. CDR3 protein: CASSLQRGGTDTQYF. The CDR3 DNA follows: TGTGCCAGCAGCTTACAGCGGGGGGGCACAGATACGCAGTATTTT.